This is a list of T cell receptor beta chains from one sample in a study of blood T cell repertoires in COVID-19. The assay was immunoSEQ multiplex PCR, and TCRdb's table has in-frame clones only and misses some. The sample lists 150,000 to 200,000 clones; 85% to 90% were seen once. The sample taken for sequencing was peripheral blood. The receptors were sampled from a man in his forties with active or convalescent COVID-19. The CDR3 runs from the conserved cysteine through the conserved F or W. The order of the fields is J gene, V gene, D gene, CDR3 DNA, CDR3 protein. The D gene is left open where the match is weak.

j_call: TRBJ2-3
v_call: TRBV21-1
d_call: NA
cdr3_nt: TGTGCCAGCAGAACTCACCGTGATACGCAGTATTTT
cdr3_aa: CASRTHRDTQYF

j_call: TRBJ2-7
v_call: TRBV27
d_call: TRBD1
cdr3_nt: TGTGCCAGCAGTTGGGGACAGGGTGGCGAGGAGTACTTC
cdr3_aa: CASSWGQGGEEYF

j_call: TRBJ2-5
v_call: TRBV24-1
d_call: NA
cdr3_nt: TGTGCCACCAGTGATTTGTCCAGGGCTGAGACCCAGTACTTC
cdr3_aa: CATSDLSRAETQYF

j_call: TRBJ2-7
v_call: TRBV9
d_call: TRBD2
cdr3_nt: TGTGCCAGCAGCATAGGAGGACTAGCGGGAGGGCCGGGGGAGCAGTACTTC
cdr3_aa: CASSIGGLAGGPGEQYF

j_call: TRBJ1-4
v_call: TRBV7-9
d_call: NA
cdr3_nt: TGTGCCAGCAGCTTATCGAACCAAATTCGGGAAAAACTGTTTTTT
cdr3_aa: CASSLSNQIREKLFF

j_call: TRBJ2-3
v_call: TRBV19
d_call: TRBD1
cdr3_nt: TGTGCCAGTAGTATTACAGGACAGGGGGCCGCAGATACGCAGTATTTT
cdr3_aa: CASSITGQGAADTQYF

j_call: TRBJ1-2
v_call: TRBV27
d_call: TRBD1
cdr3_nt: TGTGCCAGCAGTTCACAGGGGGTTGGGGGCTACACCTTC
cdr3_aa: CASSSQGVGGYTF

j_call: TRBJ1-4
v_call: TRBV18
d_call: TRBD1
cdr3_nt: TGTGCCAGCTCCGGGACAGCCAGTGAAAAACTGTTTTTT
cdr3_aa: CASSGTASEKLFF

j_call: TRBJ2-6
v_call: TRBV7-2
d_call: NA
cdr3_nt: TGTGCCAGCAGCTCGGTCCCAGGTAAAGGCAACGTCCTGACTTTC
cdr3_aa: CASSSVPGKGNVLTF

j_call: TRBJ1-2
v_call: TRBV6-4
d_call: TRBD1
cdr3_nt: TGTGCCAGCAGTCGGACAGGCTTCGATGGCTACACCTTC
cdr3_aa: CASSRTGFDGYTF

j_call: TRBJ2-5
v_call: TRBV5-4
d_call: TRBD2
cdr3_nt: TGTGCCAGCAGCTTCTCTTTAGCGGGGGCGGGGGAGACCCAGTACTTC
cdr3_aa: CASSFSLAGAGETQYF

j_call: TRBJ2-3
v_call: TRBV29-1
d_call: TRBD2
cdr3_nt: TGCAGCGTCCGCACCGCCGGGACTATGTGGGCCGGGGATACGCAGTATTTT
cdr3_aa: CSVRTAGTMWAGDTQYF

j_call: TRBJ1-6
v_call: TRBV6-4
d_call: NA
cdr3_nt: TGTGCCAGCAGACCAACAACAGATGCAATTCACCCCCTCCACTTT
cdr3_aa: CASRPTTDAIHPLHF

j_call: TRBJ2-3
v_call: TRBV27
d_call: NA
cdr3_nt: TGTGCCAGCAGTTTTCTGGCGGGCGTTCCGATGAGGGGGACGGTAGATACGCAGTATTTT
cdr3_aa: CASSFLAGVPMRGTVDTQYF

j_call: TRBJ2-2
v_call: TRBV30
d_call: TRBD2
cdr3_nt: TGTGCCTGGAGTGCCCCGGGACTAGCGGGTGGGAACACCGGGGAGCTGTTTTTT
cdr3_aa: CAWSAPGLAGGNTGELFF

j_call: TRBJ2-3
v_call: TRBV6-5
d_call: TRBD1
cdr3_nt: TGTGCCAGCAAACCGGGACAGGGCACAGATACGCAGTATTTT
cdr3_aa: CASKPGQGTDTQYF

j_call: TRBJ2-7
v_call: TRBV11-3
d_call: TRBD1
cdr3_nt: TGTGCCAGCAGCTTTGGGACAGCCGCCTACGAGCAGTACTTC
cdr3_aa: CASSFGTAAYEQYF

j_call: TRBJ1-4
v_call: TRBV6-1
d_call: TRBD1
cdr3_nt: TGTGCCAGCAGTGAAGCGGGGGGACAGAAAAATGAAAAACTGTTTTTT
cdr3_aa: CASSEAGGQKNEKLFF

j_call: TRBJ2-7
v_call: TRBV6-5
d_call: TRBD1
cdr3_nt: TGTGCCAGCAGTTCCGCACGACAGGGCTTCCGCGAGCAGTACTTC
cdr3_aa: CASSSARQGFREQYF

j_call: TRBJ1-6
v_call: TRBV6-2/TRBV6-3
d_call: NA
cdr3_nt: TGTGCCAGCAGTTCTCCGGTTCTTTCCCTCCACTTT
cdr3_aa: CASSSPVLSLHF

j_call: TRBJ2-2
v_call: TRBV29-1
d_call: NA
cdr3_nt: TGCAGCGCAGAACAGGGTACCGGGGAGCTGTTTTTT
cdr3_aa: CSAEQGTGELFF

j_call: TRBJ1-3
v_call: TRBV28
d_call: TRBD1
cdr3_nt: TGTGCCAGCAGTTTATTTCGACAGGGGTACACCATATATTTT
cdr3_aa: CASSLFRQGYTIYF

j_call: TRBJ1-2
v_call: TRBV4-3
d_call: TRBD1
cdr3_nt: TGCGCCAGCAGCCAAGATATTCCAGGGGGCACGAGCAACTATGGCTACACCTTC
cdr3_aa: CASSQDIPGGTSNYGYTF

j_call: TRBJ2-5
v_call: TRBV11-3
d_call: TRBD2
cdr3_nt: TGTGCCAGCAGGAAGAGCGGGATCCAAGAGACCCAGTACTTC
cdr3_aa: CASRKSGIQETQYF